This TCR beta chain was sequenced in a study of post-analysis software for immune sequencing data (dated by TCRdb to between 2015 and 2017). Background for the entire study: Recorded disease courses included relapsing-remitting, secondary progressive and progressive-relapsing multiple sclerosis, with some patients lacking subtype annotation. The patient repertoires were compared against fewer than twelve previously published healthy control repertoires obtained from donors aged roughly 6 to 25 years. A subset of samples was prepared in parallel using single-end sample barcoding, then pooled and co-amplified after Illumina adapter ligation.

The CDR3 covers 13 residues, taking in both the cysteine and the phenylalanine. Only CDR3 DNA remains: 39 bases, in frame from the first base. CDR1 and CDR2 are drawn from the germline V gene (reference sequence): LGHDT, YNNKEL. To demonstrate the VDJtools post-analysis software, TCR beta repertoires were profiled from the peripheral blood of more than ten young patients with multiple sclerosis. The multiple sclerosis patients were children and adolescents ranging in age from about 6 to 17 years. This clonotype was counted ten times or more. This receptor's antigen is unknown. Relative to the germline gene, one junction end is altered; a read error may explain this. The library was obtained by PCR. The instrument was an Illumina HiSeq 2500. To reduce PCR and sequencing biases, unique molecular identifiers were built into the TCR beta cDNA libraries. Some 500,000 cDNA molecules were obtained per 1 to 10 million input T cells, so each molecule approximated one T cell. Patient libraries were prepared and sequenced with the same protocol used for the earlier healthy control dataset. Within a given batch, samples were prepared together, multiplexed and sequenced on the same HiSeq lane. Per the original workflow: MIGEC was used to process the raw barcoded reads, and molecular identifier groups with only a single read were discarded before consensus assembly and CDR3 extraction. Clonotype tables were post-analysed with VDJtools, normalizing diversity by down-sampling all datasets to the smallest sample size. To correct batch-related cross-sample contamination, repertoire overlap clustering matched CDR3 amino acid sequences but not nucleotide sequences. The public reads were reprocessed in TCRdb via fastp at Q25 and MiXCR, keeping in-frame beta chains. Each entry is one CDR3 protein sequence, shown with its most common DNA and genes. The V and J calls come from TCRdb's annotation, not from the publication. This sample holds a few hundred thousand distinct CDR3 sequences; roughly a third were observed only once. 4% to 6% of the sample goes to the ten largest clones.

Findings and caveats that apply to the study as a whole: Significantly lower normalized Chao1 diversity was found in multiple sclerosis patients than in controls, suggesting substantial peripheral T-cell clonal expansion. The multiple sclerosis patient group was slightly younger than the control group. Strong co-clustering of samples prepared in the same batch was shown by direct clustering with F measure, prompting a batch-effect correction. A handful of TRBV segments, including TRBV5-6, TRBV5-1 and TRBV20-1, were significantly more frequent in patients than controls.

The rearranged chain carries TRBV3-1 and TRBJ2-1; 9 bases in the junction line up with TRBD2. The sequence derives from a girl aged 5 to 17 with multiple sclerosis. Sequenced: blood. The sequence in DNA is TGTGCCAGCAGCCAATCTAGCGGGAATGAGGAGTTCTTC. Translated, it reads CASSQSSGNEEFF.